This T cell receptor beta chain was identified during a study of CD8 T cells in Susac syndrome. The study sequenced TCR beta in blood CD8+ and CD4+ T cells. TEMRA cells were FACS-enriched, unlike CD8+ and CD4+ T cells, which were negatively isolated. RNA was extracted with the RNeasy kit, and a quantity of roughly 0.5 to 1 ug was reverse transcribed using random hexamers. Amplification of TCR beta CDR3 spanned 54 Vbeta and 13 Jbeta via immunoSEQ multiplex PCR. TCRdb passed the immunoSEQ multiplex PCR reads through MiXCR, listing each CDR3 protein once. Of 350,000 to 550,000 distinct CDR3 sequences detected, more than 70% appear once; the ten largest clones hold more than 0.09%. In the case of this clonotype: One end of the junction does not line up with germline, which may come from a read error.

Per the germline V gene, CDR1 is SGDLS and CDR2 is YYNGEE. CDR3 length: 16 residues. Sequences were obtained from CD8+ T cells from PBMCs. The receptor was derived from a human donor with multiple sclerosis. The J gene is TRBJ2-3, the V gene TRBV9, with D possibly being TRBD1 or TRBD2 (5 bases each). CDR3 loop: CASSVEPGPSTDTQFF. The CDR3 nucleotides are TGTGCCAGCAGCGTAGAACCGGGACCTAGCACAGATACGCAGTTTTTT.